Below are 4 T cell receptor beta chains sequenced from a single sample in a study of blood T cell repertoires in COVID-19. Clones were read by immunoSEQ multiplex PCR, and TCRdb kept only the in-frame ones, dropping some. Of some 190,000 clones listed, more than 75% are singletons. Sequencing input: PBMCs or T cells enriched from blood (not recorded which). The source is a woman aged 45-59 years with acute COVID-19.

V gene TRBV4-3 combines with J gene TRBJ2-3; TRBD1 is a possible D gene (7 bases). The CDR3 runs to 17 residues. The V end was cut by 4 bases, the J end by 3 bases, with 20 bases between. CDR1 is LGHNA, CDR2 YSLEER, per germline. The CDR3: CASSPEEGAANTDTQYF. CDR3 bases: TGCGCCAGCAGCCCAGAGGAGGGGGCCGCGAATACAGATACGCAGTATTTT.

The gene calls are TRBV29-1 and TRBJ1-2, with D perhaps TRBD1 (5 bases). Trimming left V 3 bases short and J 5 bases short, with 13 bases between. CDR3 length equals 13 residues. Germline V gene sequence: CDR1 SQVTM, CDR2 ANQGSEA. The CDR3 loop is CSVEAGYWYGYTF. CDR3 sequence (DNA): TGCAGCGTTGAGGCAGGGTATTGGTATGGCTACACCTTC.

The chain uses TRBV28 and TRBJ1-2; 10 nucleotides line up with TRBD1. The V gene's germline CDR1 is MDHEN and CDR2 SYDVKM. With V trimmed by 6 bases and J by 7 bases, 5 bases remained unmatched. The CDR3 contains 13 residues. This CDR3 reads CASSPTGGFGYTF. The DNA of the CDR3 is TGTGCCAGCAGCCCGACAGGGGGCTTTGGCTACACCTTC.

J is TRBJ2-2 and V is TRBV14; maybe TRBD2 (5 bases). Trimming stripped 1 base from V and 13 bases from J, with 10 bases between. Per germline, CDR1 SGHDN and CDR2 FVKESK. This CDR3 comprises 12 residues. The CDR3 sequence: CASSQVPAGLFF. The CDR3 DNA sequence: TGTGCCAGCAGCCAAGTCCCCGCGGGGCTGTTTTTT. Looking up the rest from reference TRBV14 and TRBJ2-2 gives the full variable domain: EAGVTQFPSHSVIEKGQTVTLRCDPISGHDNLYWYRRVMGKEIKFLLHFVKESKQDESGMPNNRFLAERTGGTYSTLKVQPAELEDSGVYFCASSQVPAGLFFGEGSRLTVL.